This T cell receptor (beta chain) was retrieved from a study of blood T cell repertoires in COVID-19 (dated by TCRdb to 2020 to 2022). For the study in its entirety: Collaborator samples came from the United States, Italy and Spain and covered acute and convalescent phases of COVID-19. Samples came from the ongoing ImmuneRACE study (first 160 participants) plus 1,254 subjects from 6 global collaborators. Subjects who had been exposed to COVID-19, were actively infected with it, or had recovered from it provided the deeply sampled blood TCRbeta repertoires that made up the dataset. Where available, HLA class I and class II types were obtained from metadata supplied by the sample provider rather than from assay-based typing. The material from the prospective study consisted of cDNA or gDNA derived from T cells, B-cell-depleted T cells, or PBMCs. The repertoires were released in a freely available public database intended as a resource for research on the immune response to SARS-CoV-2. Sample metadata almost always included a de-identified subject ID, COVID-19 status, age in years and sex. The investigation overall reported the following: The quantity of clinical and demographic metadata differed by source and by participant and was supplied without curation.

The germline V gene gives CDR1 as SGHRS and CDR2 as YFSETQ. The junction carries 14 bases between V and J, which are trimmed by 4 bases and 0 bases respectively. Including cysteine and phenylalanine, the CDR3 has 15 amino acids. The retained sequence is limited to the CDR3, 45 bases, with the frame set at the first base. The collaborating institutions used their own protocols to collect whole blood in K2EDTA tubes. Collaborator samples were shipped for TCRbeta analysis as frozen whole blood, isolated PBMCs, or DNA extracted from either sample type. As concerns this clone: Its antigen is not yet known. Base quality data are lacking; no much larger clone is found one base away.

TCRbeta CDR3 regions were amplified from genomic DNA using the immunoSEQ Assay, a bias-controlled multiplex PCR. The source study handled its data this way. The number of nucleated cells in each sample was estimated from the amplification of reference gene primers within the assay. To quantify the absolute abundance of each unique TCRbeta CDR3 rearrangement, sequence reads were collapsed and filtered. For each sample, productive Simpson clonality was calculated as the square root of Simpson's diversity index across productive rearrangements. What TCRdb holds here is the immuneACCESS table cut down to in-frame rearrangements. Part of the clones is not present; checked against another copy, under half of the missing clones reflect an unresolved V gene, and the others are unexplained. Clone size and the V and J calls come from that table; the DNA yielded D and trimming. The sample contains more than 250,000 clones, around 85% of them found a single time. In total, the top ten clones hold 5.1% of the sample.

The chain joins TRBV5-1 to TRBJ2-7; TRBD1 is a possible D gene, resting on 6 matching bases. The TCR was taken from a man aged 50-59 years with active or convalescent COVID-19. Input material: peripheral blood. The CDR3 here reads CASSPLSDSSYEQYF. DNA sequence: TGCGCCAGCAGCCCCCTCTCGGACAGCTCCTACGAGCAGTACTTC. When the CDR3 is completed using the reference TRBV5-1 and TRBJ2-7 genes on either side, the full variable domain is KAGVTQTPRYLIKTRGQQVTLSCSPISGHRSVSWYQQTPGQGLQFLFEYFSETQRNKGNFPGRFSGRQFSNSRSEMNVSTLELGDSALYLCASSPLSDSSYEQYFGPGTRLTVT.